What follows are 2 T cell receptor beta chains derived from one specimen sequenced in a study of radiation and T cells in renal cell carcinoma (dated by TCRdb to 2018 to 2020). Libraries were built with the immunoSEQ multiplex PCR assay. TCRdb stores this immuneACCESS table with in-frame sequences only. Part of the clones is absent; in the studies checked, under half of the shortfall reflects unresolved V genes, and no reason is known for the rest. The sample table contains about 22,000 clones; only one count was recorded for roughly three quarters of them. The top ten clonotypes cover about 40% of the sample. Interpreted using the paper, the time point label stands for: baseline pretreatment blood. The sample's treatment or condition label is to be understood as: 15 Gy SBRT to primary tumor, nephrectomy 4 weeks later. The specimen comprised blood, sampled from a patient whose treatment included radiotherapy and nephrectomy. Source of these receptors: a man aged 60 to 69 with renal cell carcinoma.

V is TRBV6-1 and J is TRBJ2-3, with a weak D call TRBD1 (6 bases). Germline CDR1 reads MNHNS; CDR2 reads SASEGT. The V gene lost 4 bases and the J gene lost 4 bases, with 18 bases spanning the gap. There are 16 residues in the CDR3. CDR3 residues: CASSGDRDTRSDTQYF. In DNA form, the CDR3 reads TGTGCCAGCAGTGGCGACCGGGACACCCGCTCAGATACGCAGTATTTT.

This sequence joins TRBV10-1 and TRBJ2-2, with TRBD1 identical over 8 bases. V shed 6 bases and J 0 bases; nucleotides not matched to a gene: 24. From germline, CDR1 is WNHNN and CDR2 SYGVQD (reference sequence). The CDR3 loop spans 22 amino acids. The CDR3 bases are TGCGCCAGCAGCGCCCGCGGACAGGGATCCCTGGGGACCAGCGCGAACACCGGGGAGCTGTTTTTT. Translating it yields CASSARGQGSLGTSANTGELFF.